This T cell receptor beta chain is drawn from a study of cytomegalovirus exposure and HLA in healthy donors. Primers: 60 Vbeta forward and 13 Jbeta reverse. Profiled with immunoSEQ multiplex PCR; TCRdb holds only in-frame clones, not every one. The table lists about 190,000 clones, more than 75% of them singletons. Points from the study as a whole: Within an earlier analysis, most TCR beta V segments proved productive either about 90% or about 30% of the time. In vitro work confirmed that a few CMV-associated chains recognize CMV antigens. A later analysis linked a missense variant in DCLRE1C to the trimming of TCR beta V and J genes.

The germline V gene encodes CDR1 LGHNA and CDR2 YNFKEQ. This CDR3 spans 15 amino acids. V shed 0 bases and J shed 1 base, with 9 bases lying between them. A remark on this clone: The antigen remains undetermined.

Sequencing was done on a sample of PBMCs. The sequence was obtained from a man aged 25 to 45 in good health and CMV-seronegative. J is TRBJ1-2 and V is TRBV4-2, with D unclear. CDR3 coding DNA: TGTGCCAGCAGCCAAGATCTAAGCGTTAACTATGGCTACACCTTC. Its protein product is CASSQDLSVNYGYTF.